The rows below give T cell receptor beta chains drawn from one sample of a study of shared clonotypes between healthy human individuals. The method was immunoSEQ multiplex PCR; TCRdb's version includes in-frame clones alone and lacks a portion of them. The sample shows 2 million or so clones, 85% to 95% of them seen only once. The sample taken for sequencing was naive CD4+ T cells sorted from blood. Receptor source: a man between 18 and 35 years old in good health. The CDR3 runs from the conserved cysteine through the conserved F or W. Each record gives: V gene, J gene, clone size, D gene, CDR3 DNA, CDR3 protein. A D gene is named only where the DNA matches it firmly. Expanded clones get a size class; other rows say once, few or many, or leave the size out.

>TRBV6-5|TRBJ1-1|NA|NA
TGTGCCAGCAGTTACTCTACAAGCCCCACTGAAGCTTTCTTT
CASSYSTSPTEAFF
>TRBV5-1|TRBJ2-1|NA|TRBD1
TGCGCCAGCAGCTTCACCGGGACAGGGGTTGGCGAGCAGTTCTTC
CASSFTGTGVGEQFF
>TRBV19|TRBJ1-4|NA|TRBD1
TGTGCCAGTAGTAAGAGGACAGGGGGAACTAATGAAAAACTGTTTTTT
CASSKRTGGTNEKLFF
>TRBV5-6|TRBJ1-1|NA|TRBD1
TGTGCCAGCAGCTTGGCCCGGACAGGGGCTTTCTTT
CASSLARTGAFF
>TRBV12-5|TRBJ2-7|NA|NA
TGTGCTAGTGTAGAGCAGTACTTC
CASVEQYF
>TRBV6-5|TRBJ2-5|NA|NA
TGTGCCAGCAGTCGTAGACAGTCCCAAGAGACCCAGTACTTC
CASSRRQSQETQYF
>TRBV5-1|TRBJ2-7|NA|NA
TGCGCCAGCAGCTTGGGCCGGGACTCCTACGAGCAGTACTTC
CASSLGRDSYEQYF
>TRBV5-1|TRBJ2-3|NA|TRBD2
TGCGCCAGCAGCTTGTCTAGGAGCGGGGGCACAGATACGCAGTATTTT
CASSLSRSGGTDTQYF
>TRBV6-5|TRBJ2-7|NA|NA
TGTGCCAGTATAGGCAGACCTCCCTACGAGCAGTACTTC
CASIGRPPYEQYF
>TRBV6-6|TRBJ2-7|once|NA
TGTGCCAGCAGTTACTCGGTTTATCGCTACGAGCAGTACTTC
CASSYSVYRYEQYF
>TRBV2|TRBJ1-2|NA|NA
TGTGCCAGCAGGGCAGGCACTCAATATGGCTACACCTTC
CASRAGTQYGYTF
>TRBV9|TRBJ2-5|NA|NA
TGTGCCAGCAGCGTAGCTACGTGGGGGGCACAGGAGACCCAGTACTTC
CASSVATWGAQETQYF
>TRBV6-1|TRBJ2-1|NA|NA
TGTGCCAGCAGCCTCGGACGGAACTCCTACAATGAGCAGTTCTTC
CASSLGRNSYNEQFF
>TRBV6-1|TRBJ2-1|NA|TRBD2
TGTGCCAGCAGTGAAAGGGACTACAGTGAGCAGTTCTTC
CASSERDYSEQFF
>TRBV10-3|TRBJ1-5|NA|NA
TGTGCCATCAACGACGGCGACAATCAGCCCCAGCATTTT
CAINDGDNQPQHF
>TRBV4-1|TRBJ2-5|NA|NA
TGCGCCAGCAGCCAAGAAGGCAGGGGCCAAGAGACCCAGTACTTC
CASSQEGRGQETQYF
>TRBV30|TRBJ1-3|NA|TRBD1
TGTGCCTGGAGTGGGGACAGGGGCATTTTTTCTGGAAACACCATATATTTT
CAWSGDRGIFSGNTIYF
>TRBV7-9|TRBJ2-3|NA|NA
TGTGCCAGCAGCTTAGAAGGGACCACAGATACGCAGTATTTT
CASSLEGTTDTQYF
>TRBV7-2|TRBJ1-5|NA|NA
TGTGCCAGCAGCCCGTATAATCAGCCCCAGCATTTT
CASSPYNQPQHF
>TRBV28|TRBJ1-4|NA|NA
TGTGCCAGCAGTTTAACGACGTTGGGCTTAACTAATGAAAAACTGTTTTTT
CASSLTTLGLTNEKLFF
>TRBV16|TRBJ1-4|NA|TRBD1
TGTGCCAGCAGCCTACCCGGGACAGGGATTGAAAAACTGTTTTTT
CASSLPGTGIEKLFF
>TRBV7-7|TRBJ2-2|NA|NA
TGTGTTACCAAGGCTTCCTTTAACACCGGGGAGCTGTTTTTT
CVTKASFNTGELFF
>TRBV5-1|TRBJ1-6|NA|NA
TGCGCCAGCAGCGTGACAGGAGGATCACCCCTCCACTTT
CASSVTGGSPLHF
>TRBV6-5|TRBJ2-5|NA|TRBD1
TGTGCCAGCAGTCCCCGGGACAGGAGGACGGAGACCCAGTACTTC
CASSPRDRRTETQYF
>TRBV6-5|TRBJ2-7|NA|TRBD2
TGTGCCAGCAGTGCCGGGACTAGTAACTACGAGCAGTACTTC
CASSAGTSNYEQYF
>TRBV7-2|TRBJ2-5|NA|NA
TGTGCCAGCAGCTTACGACTGCCTCAAGAGACCCAGTACTTC
CASSLRLPQETQYF
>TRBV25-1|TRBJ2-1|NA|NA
TGTGCCAGCAGTCCTAGCAGGGACTCCTACAATGAGCAGTTCTTC
CASSPSRDSYNEQFF
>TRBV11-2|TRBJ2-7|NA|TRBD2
TGTGCCAGCAGACGTCTAGCGGGGAACTCCTACGAGCAGTACTTC
CASRRLAGNSYEQYF
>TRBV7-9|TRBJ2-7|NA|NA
TGTGCCAGCAGCCCCAGGGCCCTCTACGAGCAGTACTTC
CASSPRALYEQYF
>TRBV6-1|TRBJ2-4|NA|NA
TGTGCCAGCAACCGCGGACTAGCCAAAAACATTCAGTACTTC
CASNRGLAKNIQYF
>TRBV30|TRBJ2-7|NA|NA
TGTGCCCACGGGGACAACTACGAGCAGTACTTC
CAHGDNYEQYF
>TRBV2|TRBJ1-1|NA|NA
TGTGCCAGCAGGCGCAAGGGAGGGGATACTGAAGCTTTCTTT
CASRRKGGDTEAFF
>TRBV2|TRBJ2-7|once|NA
TGTGCCAGCAGTGAACCCCCGTCGCTGGCCGAGTACTTC
CASSEPPSLAEYF
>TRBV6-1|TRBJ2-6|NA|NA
TGTGCCAGCAGTGAGTGGAGCGCGGGGGCCAACGTCCTGACTTTC
CASSEWSAGANVLTF
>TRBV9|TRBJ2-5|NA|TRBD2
TGTGCCAGCAGCGTTGGGACTAGCGGGAGGAAACAAGAGACCCAGTACTTC
CASSVGTSGRKQETQYF
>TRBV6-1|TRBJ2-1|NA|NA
TGTGCCAGCAGTATGGGAGCGGTGAATGAGCAGTTCTTC
CASSMGAVNEQFF
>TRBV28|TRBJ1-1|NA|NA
TGTGCCAGCACCCTCGGTGGGGTAAGGAACACTGAAGCTTTCTTT
CASTLGGVRNTEAFF
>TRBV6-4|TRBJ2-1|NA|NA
TGTGCCAGCAAGGGCCAGTTTTCCTCCAATGAGCAGTTCTTC
CASKGQFSSNEQFF
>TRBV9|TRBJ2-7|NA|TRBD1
TGTGCCAGCAGCCCGGGGGGACAGGGCCCGTTCGAGCAGTACTTC
CASSPGGQGPFEQYF
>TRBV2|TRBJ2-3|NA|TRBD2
TGTGCCAGCAGTGACTTGCCTAGCGGGGGGGGCACAGATACGCAGTATTTT
CASSDLPSGGGTDTQYF
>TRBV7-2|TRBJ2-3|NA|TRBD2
TGTGCCAGCAGCCCTGGACTAGCGGGGGGCTTGCAGTATTTT
CASSPGLAGGLQYF
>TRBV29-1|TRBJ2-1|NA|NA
TGCAGCGTTTCATCCCCGGGAGAGCAGTTCTTC
CSVSSPGEQFF
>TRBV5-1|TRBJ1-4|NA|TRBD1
TGCGCCAGCAGGCAGGGGGGCGCTAATGAAAAACTGTTTTTT
CASRQGGANEKLFF
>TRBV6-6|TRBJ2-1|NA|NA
TGTGCCAGCAGCCCTAGCTCCTACAATGAGCAGTTCTTC
CASSPSSYNEQFF
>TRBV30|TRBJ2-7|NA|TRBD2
TGTGCCTGGAGTCCAAACCTAGCGGGGGACTCCTACGAGCAGTACTTC
CAWSPNLAGDSYEQYF
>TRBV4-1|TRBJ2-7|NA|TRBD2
TGCGCCAGCAGCCAAGCGGCTAGCGGGCTCTTCGAGCAGTACTTC
CASSQAASGLFEQYF
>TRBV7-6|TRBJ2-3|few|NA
NA
CASSFGSGSVALF
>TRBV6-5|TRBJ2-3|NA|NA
TGTGCCAGCAGTTACAATCGGGGCACAGATACGCAGTATTTT
CASSYNRGTDTQYF
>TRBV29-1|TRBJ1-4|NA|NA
TGCAGCGACTGGGAAAAACTGTTTTTT
CSDWEKLFF
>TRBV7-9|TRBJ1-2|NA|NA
TGTGCCAGCAAACCAATCTATGGCTACACCTTC
CASKPIYGYTF
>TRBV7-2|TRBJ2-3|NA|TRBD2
TGTGCCAGCAGTCCCGGACTAGCGGGATTGTCAGATACGCAGTATTTT
CASSPGLAGLSDTQYF
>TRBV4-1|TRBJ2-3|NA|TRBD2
TGCGCCAGCAGCCAAGCTAGGACTAGCGGGAGGATGAGCACAGATACGCAGTATTTT
CASSQARTSGRMSTDTQYF
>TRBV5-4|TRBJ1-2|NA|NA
TGTGCCAGCAGCTTGGGTTCTAACTATGGCTACACCTTC
CASSLGSNYGYTF
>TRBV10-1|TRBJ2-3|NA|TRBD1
TGCGCCAGCAGTGATCCAGGGGGCTATAGCACAGATACGCAGTATTTT
CASSDPGGYSTDTQYF
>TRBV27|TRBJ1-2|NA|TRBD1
TGTGCCAGCAGTTTACGAGGGACAGGGGGCAGAGGCGGCTACACCTTC
CASSLRGTGGRGGYTF
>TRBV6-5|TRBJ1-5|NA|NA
TGTGCCAGCAGTTCCACAGTGAATCAGCCCCAGCATTTT
CASSSTVNQPQHF
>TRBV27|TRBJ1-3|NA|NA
TGTGCCAGCAGTTTCCCCCTCCGAGGGGGGACCGCTGGAAACACCATATATTTT
CASSFPLRGGTAGNTIYF
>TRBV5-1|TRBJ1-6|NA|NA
TGCGCCAGCAGCTCGATCCAGGGTCGCTCACCCCTCCACTTT
CASSSIQGRSPLHF